This note documents a single T cell receptor beta chain sequence. Trimming took 5 bases from V and 5 from J, leaving 16 bases between them. Germline V lookup: CDR1 MNHEY, CDR2 SVGAGI. CDR3 length: 15 amino acids. CD8+ and CD4+ T cells taken from blood had their TCR beta sequenced. Negative isolation yielded the CD8+ and CD4+ T cells, while FACS enriched the TEMRA cells. This specimen comes from a study of CD8 T cells in Susac syndrome. After extraction with the RNeasy kit, about 0.5 to 1 ug of the RNA was reverse transcribed using random hexamers. A single record per CDR3 protein comes from TCRdb applying MiXCR to the immunoSEQ multiplex PCR reads. Here the sample spans 67,000 or so distinct CDR3 sequences, around 93% being singletons.

The TCR was taken from a human donor with Susac syndrome. The chain is built from TRBV6-5 and TRBJ2-4, with D possibly TRBD1 on 6 matching bases. Sequenced material: CD4+ T cells from PBMCs. The CDR3 sequence is CASSRTWDKENIQYF. The DNA for the CDR3 is TGTGCCAGCAGTCGAACATGGGACAAAGAAAACATTCAGTACTTC.